One and the same sample provided the 21 T cell receptor beta chains below, sequenced in a study of immune characterization of retroperitoneal liposarcoma. TCRdb processed the PCR reads anew with MiXCR; each CDR3 protein has one entry. The sample lists about 9,500 distinct CDR3 sequences; around a quarter were seen once. The specimen sequenced was tumor tissue. The receptors were gathered from a male donor with retroperitoneal liposarcoma.

This chain links TRBV11-3 with TRBJ2-1; perhaps TRBD1 as D (6 bases). The germline V gene encodes CDR1 SGHNT and CDR2 YENEEA. The ends were cut back, 2 bases at V and 10 bases at J, with 15 bases in the middle. CDR3 length: 14 amino acids. The CDR3 is CASSLPTGRTEQFF. As DNA, the CDR3 is TGTGCCAGCAGCTTACCCACAGGGCGCACCGAGCAGTTCTTC.

V is TRBV6-8 and J is TRBJ2-1, with D hard to call. Trimming left V 2 bases short and J 13 bases short, with 33 bases between. The CDR3 runs to 19 residues. Germline-derived CDR1 and CDR2 are MNHGY and SAAAGT. The CDR3 region has the DNA TGTGCCAGCAGTTACGCCATATGGGTGGCTAGACCGTACCAAGAGACCCAGTTCTTC. Its translation is CASSYAIWVARPYQETQFF.

The chain recombines TRBV6-6 with TRBJ1-1, with TRBD1 matching over 8 bases. The CDR3 has 16 residues. Trimming took 3 bases from V and 0 from J; bases not matched to a gene: 6. CDR1 is MNHNY and CDR2 is SVGAGI in the germline V gene (reference sequence). CDR3 loop: CASSYLRGLVNTEAFF. The CDR3 DNA is TGTGCCAGCAGTTATCTCAGGGGGCTCGTGAACACTGAAGCTTTCTTT.

The V call is TRBV6-5, the J call TRBJ2-1; no reliable D call. Gene TRBJ2-5 matches the end of the DNA better, so the J call may be wrong. Germline V gives CDR1 MNHEY, CDR2 SVGAGI. This CDR3 comprises 11 residues. CDR3 DNA: TGTGCCAGCACTTTATCCGGGACCCAGTACTTC. As protein: CASTLSGTQYF.

This clonotype was detected only a few times. The genes are TRBV7-6 and TRBJ2-1, with 11 bases aligning to TRBD2. V lost 5 bases to trimming and J lost 4 bases; unmatched junction nucleotides: 4. CDR3 length: 15 residues. Germline V gene lookup returns CDR1 SGHVS and CDR2 FNYEAQ. The CDR3 region is CASSATSGGYNEQFF. In nucleotides, the CDR3 is TGTGCCAGCAGCGCCACTAGCGGGGGTTACAATGAGCAGTTCTTC.

In its sample, this clonotype ranks as medium-sized (0.01 to 0.1%). The chain employs TRBV7-2 and TRBJ2-2, with 10 positions matching TRBD2. CDR3 length equals 15 residues. Germline CDR1 and CDR2: SGHTA and FQGNSA. V dropped 2 bases and J dropped 5; count of bases not matched to a gene: 2. The CDR3 DNA is TGTGCCAGCAGCTTAACAGCGGGAGGGACCGGGGAGCTGTTTTTT. The encoded protein is CASSLTAGGTGELFF.

This clonotype was picked up a small number of times. This chain connects TRBV6-1 to TRBJ2-3; D gene uncertain. V was trimmed by 2 bases and J by 2 bases, leaving 2 bases between them. The CDR3 is 12 amino acids. Germline CDR1 is MNHNS and CDR2 is SASEGT. CDR3 loop: CASSENTDTQYF. DNA for the CDR3: TGTGCCAGCAGTGAAAACACAGATACGCAGTATTTT.

This clonotype came up a few times. The chain uses TRBV7-9 and TRBJ2-7; D might be TRBD2 (5 bases). CDR1 and CDR2 from the germline V gene are SEHNR and FQNEAQ (reference sequence). V was cut by 5 bases and J by 7 bases, with 33 bases left in between. This CDR3 has 19 residues. CDR3 bases: TGTGCCAGCAGCCTCCCTTTCTTACAGTCGGAGGAAGGCTACAATGAGCAGTACTTC. This encodes CASSLPFLQSEEGYNEQYF.

This clonotype appeared a few times. The V call is TRBV27, the J call TRBJ2-5; unclear D gene. The germline V gene has CDR1 MNHEY and CDR2 SMNVEV (reference sequence). This CDR3 has 13 residues. Trimming pared 6 bases from V and 1 base from J, leaving 9 bases between. The CDR3 loop is CASSVKAQETQYF. The CDR3, as DNA: TGTGCCAGCAGCGTGAAGGCCCAAGAGACCCAGTACTTC.

The table lists this clonotype with a count of one. The chain carries TRBV6-4 and TRBJ1-2, with TRBD1 matching over 10 bases. The V segment lost 4 bases and the J segment 4 bases; nucleotides outside the gene matches: 27. This CDR3 is built from 22 residues. Germline CDR1 reads MRHNA; CDR2 reads SNTAGT. CDR3 sequence: CASSVRRSGLRTGGMTCYGYTF. CDR3 coding DNA: TGTGCCAGCAGTGTAAGGAGATCGGGGTTGAGGACAGGGGGGATGACATGCTATGGCTACACCTTC.

By proportion, this clonotype is medium-sized (0.01 to 0.1%). The rearrangement links TRBV6-1 to TRBJ2-1, with D hard to call. Gene TRBJ2-7 matches the end of the DNA better, so the J call may be wrong. CDR3 size: 13 residues. Per the germline V gene, CDR1 is MNHNS and CDR2 is SASEGT. In nucleotides, the CDR3 is TGTGCCAGCAGTGAAAACTCTGGCTACGAGCAGTACTTC. Translated: CASSENSGYEQYF.

By frequency in the sample, this clonotype is medium-sized. This chain links TRBV12-3 or TRBV12-4 with TRBJ2-4; 7 bases fit TRBD1. The CDR3 has 16 residues. V lost 7 bases to trimming and J lost 3 bases; unmatched junction nucleotides: 12. The CDR3 coding sequence is TGTGCCAGCACCCCGCGCCGGACAGGCCTCAAAAACATTCAGTACTTC. It translates to CASTPRRTGLKNIQYF.

At least ten counts were recorded for this clonotype. The genes are TRBV6-1 and TRBJ2-5, with TRBD2 identical over 12 bases. V shed 6 bases, J shed 11 bases, and the junction held 13 bases outside the gene matches. CDR3 length: 15 residues. The germline CDR1 and CDR2 sequences are MNHNS and SASEGT. This CDR3 reads CASSPLAGGLDEQYF. Here the CDR3 DNA reads TGTGCCAGCAGCCCGCTAGCGGGAGGGCTAGATGAGCAGTACTTC.

In regard to this clonotype: A read error is possible here, since a much larger clone lies one base away. The chain has TRBV7-2 and TRBJ1-6; D gene unclear. Germline V CDR1 and CDR2: SGHTA, FQGNSA. There are 14 residues in the CDR3. CDR3 sequence reads: CATTAGPVNSPPHF. CDR3 in DNA: TGTGCCACGACCGCCGGCCCTGTGAATTCACCCCCCCACTTT.

The rearrangement links TRBV6-1 to TRBJ2-1; 13 bases match TRBD2. Losses at the gene ends were 11 bases for V and 15 bases for J; bases not matched to a gene: 7. Germline V gene sequence: CDR1 MNHNS, CDR2 SASEGT. This CDR3 is built from 11 residues. In nucleotides, the CDR3 is TGTGCCTGGACTAGCGGGAGATTAGGGTTCTTC. This encodes CAWTSGRLGFF.

This clonotype was detected ten times or more. The chain recombines TRBV6-1 with TRBJ2-1; TRBD2 agrees at 10 bases. The closer fit of TRBJ2-7 to the DNA end suggests the J call may be wrong. Germline V gene lookup returns CDR1 MNHNS and CDR2 SASEGT. The length of the CDR3 is 15 residues. CDR3 sequence (DNA): TGTGCCAGCAGAAAAAAAGCGGGGGGGCCCAATGAGCAGTACTTC. Its translation is CASRKKAGGPNEQYF.

At least ten counts were recorded for this clonotype. V and J are TRBV6-1 and TRBJ2-1, with TRBD1 matching over 8 bases. Trimming removed 2 bases from V and 10 bases from J; junction bases left unmatched: 7. Germline CDR1 reads MNHNS; CDR2 reads SASEGT. The length of the CDR3 is 14 residues. The CDR3 region is CASSEYNRGSEQFF. The CDR3, as DNA: TGTGCCAGCAGTGAATACAACAGGGGGTCCGAGCAGTTCTTC.

This clonotype was observed at least ten times. Written as DNA, the CDR3 is TGTGCCAGCAGCGCAGGGACTAGCTCCTACAATGAGCAGTTCTTC. This sequence encodes CASSAGTSSYNEQFF. The J gene is TRBJ2-1, the V gene TRBV7-8; 8 nucleotides agree with TRBD2. The length of the CDR3 is 15 residues. Trimming removed 5 bases from V and 0 bases from J; junction bases left unmatched: 3. Germline CDR1 SGHVS, CDR2 FQNEAQ.

This clonotype was observed many times. The rearrangement uses TRBV7-3 and TRBJ2-5; D might be TRBD1 or TRBD2, each matching 5 bases. This CDR3 is built from 16 residues. Germline CDR1 is SGHTA and CDR2 is FQGTGA. V was cut by 1 base and J by 11 bases, with 23 bases left in between. The CDR3: CASSLMGVAGWNEQYF. The CDR3 DNA reads as TGTGCCAGCAGCTTAATGGGGGTAGCAGGTTGGAATGAGCAGTACTTC.

The V and J genes are TRBV12-3 or TRBV12-4 and TRBJ2-7, with 12 bases aligning to TRBD2. The CDR3 consists of 15 residues. V was clipped by 6 bases and J by 2 bases; unmatched bases: 5. This chain's CDR3 is CASRGGTSGPYEQYF. CDR3 in DNA: TGTGCCAGCAGGGGGGGGACTAGCGGGCCCTACGAGCAGTACTTC.

The CDR3 DNA reads as TGTGCCAGCAGCGAGACAGGGAACAATCAGCCCCAGCATTTT. It yields the protein CASSETGNNQPQHF. The chain couples TRBV7-8 to TRBJ1-5; TRBD1 aligns across 7 bases. Trimming took 5 bases from V and 3 from J; bases not matched to a gene: 4. The length of the CDR3 is 14 residues. CDR1 and CDR2 from the germline V gene are SGHVS and FQNEAQ.